This TCR beta chain was documented in a study of early T cells in non-severe SARS-CoV-2 infection. The table lists this clonotype with a few counts. Looked up from germline, CDR1 is SGHRS and CDR2 is YFSETQ. V dropped 1 base and J dropped 4; count of bases not matched to a gene: 2. The CDR3 is 14 amino acids. From the 5' RACE reads, TCRdb called clonotypes with MiXCR, one entry per CDR3 protein. The sample has roughly 72,000 distinct CDR3 sequences; around 11% are singletons. The sequence came from an adult who was a healthcare worker with PCR-confirmed SARS-CoV-2 infection or an uninfected control (not recorded which). Here the sequenced sample was whole blood, taken at baseline. The chain uses TRBV5-1 and TRBJ1-1; 9 bases fit TRBD1. In DNA form, the CDR3 reads TGCGCCAGCAGCTTGACAGGGGGCACCACTGAAGCTTTCTTT. Translation gives CASSLTGGTTEAFF.